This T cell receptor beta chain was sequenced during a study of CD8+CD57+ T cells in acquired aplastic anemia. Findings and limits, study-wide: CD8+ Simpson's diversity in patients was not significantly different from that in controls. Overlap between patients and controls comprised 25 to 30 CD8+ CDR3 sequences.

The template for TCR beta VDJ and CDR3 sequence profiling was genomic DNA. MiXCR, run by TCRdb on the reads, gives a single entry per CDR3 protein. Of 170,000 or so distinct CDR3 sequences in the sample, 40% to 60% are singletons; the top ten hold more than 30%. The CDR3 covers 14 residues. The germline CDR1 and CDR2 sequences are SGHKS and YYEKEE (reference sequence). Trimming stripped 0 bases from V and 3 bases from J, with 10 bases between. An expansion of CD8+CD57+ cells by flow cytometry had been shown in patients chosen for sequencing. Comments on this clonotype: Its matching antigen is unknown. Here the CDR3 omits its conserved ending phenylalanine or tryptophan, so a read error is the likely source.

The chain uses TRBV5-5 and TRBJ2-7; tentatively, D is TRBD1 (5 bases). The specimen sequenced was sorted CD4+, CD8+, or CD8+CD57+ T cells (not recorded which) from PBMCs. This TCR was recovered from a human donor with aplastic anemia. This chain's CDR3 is CASSLDDRIYEQYL. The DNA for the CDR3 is TGTGCCAGCAGCTTGGACGACAGAATCTACGAGCAGTACCTC.